These 28 T cell receptor beta chains were all obtained from the same sample, sequenced in a study of OX40 agonist ivuxolimab in advanced cancers. Sequencing used immunoSEQ multiplex PCR; TCRdb keeps in-frame clones, though not all of them. Altogether just over 60,000 clones are present, 75% to 90% being singletons, with the ten largest covering roughly 17%. Sample: CD4+ or CD8+ T cells sorted from blood, taken in a trial of the OX40 agonist ivuxolimab. The receptors here all came from an adult with an advanced solid tumor such as melanoma, head and neck, liver or kidney cancer.

DNA of the CDR3: TGTGCCAGCAGTCCACTACGGGACAGGCGGAATCAGCCCCAGCATTTT. As protein: CASSPLRDRRNQPQHF. The V call is TRBV27, the J call TRBJ1-5; 8 bases fit TRBD1. V shed 5 bases and J 4 bases; nucleotides not matched to a gene: 10. CDR1 and CDR2 (germline): MNHEY, SMNVEV (reference sequence). There are 16 residues in the CDR3.

V and J are TRBV2 and TRBJ2-5; 10 bases are shared with TRBD1. V was pared by 1 base and J by 4 bases, with 6 bases of the junction left unmatched. The length of the CDR3 is 16 residues. CDR1 is SNHLY, CDR2 FYNNEI, per germline. The CDR3 coding sequence is TGTGCCAGCAGTGAAGGGGGACAGGGGATTGGAGAGACCCAGTACTTC. This sequence encodes CASSEGGQGIGETQYF.

The chain couples TRBV5-1 to TRBJ1-1, with a possible D match to TRBD1 (6 bases). The V and J ends lost 4 bases and 0 bases respectively, with 13 bases between them. The CDR3 is 15 amino acids. Looked up from germline, CDR1 is SGHRS and CDR2 is YFSETQ. The CDR3 DNA is TGCGCCAGCAGCGCGGGACACGCGATGAACACTGAAGCTTTCTTT. This encodes CASSAGHAMNTEAFF.

This chain links TRBV7-8 with TRBJ2-1, with TRBD1 identical over 9 bases. The CDR3 runs to 15 residues. CDR1 is SGHVS, CDR2 FQNEAQ, per germline. V shed 5 bases, J shed 4 bases, and the junction held 6 bases outside the gene matches. CDR3 amino acids: CASSAGTGQYNEQFF. CDR3 in DNA: TGTGCCAGCAGCGCCGGGACAGGGCAGTACAATGAGCAGTTCTTC.

V gene TRBV18 combines with J gene TRBJ1-2, with a weak D call TRBD1 (6 bases). Germline-derived CDR1 and CDR2 are KGHSH and LQKENI. CDR3 length equals 17 residues. The V gene lost 2 bases and the J gene lost 8 bases, with 24 bases spanning the gap. The CDR3 loop is CASSPSSGGRRDGGYTF. The CDR3 DNA is TGTGCCAGCTCACCATCCTCGGGGGGGCGCCGGGACGGCGGCTACACCTTC.

The rearrangement links TRBV7-9 to TRBJ2-7; maybe TRBD2 (5 bases). Germline V CDR1 and CDR2: SEHNR, FQNEAQ (reference sequence). Trimming removed 4 bases from V and 3 bases from J, with 7 bases in between. The CDR3 length is 12 residues. The CDR3 region is CASSSGLYEQYF. DNA of the CDR3: TGTGCCAGCAGCTCCGGACTCTACGAGCAGTACTTC.

The chain's CDR3 is CASRGPIPNTEAFF. The CDR3 DNA is TGTGCCAGCAGGGGACCGATACCCAACACTGAAGCTTTCTTT. The chain recombines TRBV6-5 with TRBJ1-1; D might be TRBD1 (5 bases). The CDR3 totals 14 residues. V lost 6 bases and J lost 2, with 13 bases in between. Per germline, CDR1 MNHEY and CDR2 SVGAGI.

CDR3 sequence (DNA): TGCGCCAGCAGCAAGCAACTAGCGGGAGGGTGGGAAGAGACCCAGTACTTC. It is translated as CASSKQLAGGWEETQYF. V is TRBV5-1 and J is TRBJ2-5; 13 nucleotides line up with TRBD2. CDR1 and CDR2 (germline): SGHRS, YFSETQ. V lost 4 bases to trimming and J lost 3 bases; unmatched junction nucleotides: 9. This CDR3 region has 17 residues. The full variable domain, with the rest looked up from reference TRBV5-1 and TRBJ2-5, is KAGVTQTPRYLIKTRGQQVTLSCSPISGHRSVSWYQQTPGQGLQFLFEYFSETQRNKGNFPGRFSGRQFSNSRSEMNVSTLELGDSALYLCASSKQLAGGWEETQYFGPGTRLLVL.

This chain connects TRBV4-2 to TRBJ2-1; D call uncertain. Trimming left V 1 base short and J 2 bases short, with 6 bases between. The germline V gene has CDR1 LGHNA and CDR2 YNFKEQ. This CDR3 has 14 residues. The CDR3 bases are TGTGCCAGCAGCCAAGTGGGGACCTACAATGAGCAGTTCTTC. It translates to CASSQVGTYNEQFF.

This clone appeared once. The rearrangement links TRBV7-8 to TRBJ1-4, with TRBD1 identical over 7 bases. The ends lost 1 base at V and 5 bases at J; junction bases unmatched: 4. Germline values: CDR1 SGHVS, CDR2 FQNEAQ. CDR3 length: 15 residues. The CDR3 sequence is CASSLGGTANEKLFF. The CDR3 bases are TGTGCCAGCAGCTTAGGTGGGACAGCAAATGAAAAACTGTTTTTT.

The chain joins TRBV7-9 to TRBJ1-3; tentatively, D is TRBD1 (6 bases). V lost 5 bases, J lost 2 bases, and 10 bases lay in between. Per the germline V gene, CDR1 is SEHNR and CDR2 is FQNEAQ (reference sequence). This CDR3 contains 14 residues. Written as DNA, the CDR3 is TGTGCCAGCAGCCGGGAGGGGGCTGGAAACACCATATATTTT. The encoded protein is CASSREGAGNTIYF.

The gene calls are TRBV28 and TRBJ2-7, with TRBD2 matching over 8 bases. This CDR3 spans 15 amino acids. With V trimmed by 7 bases and J by 3 bases, 11 bases remained unmatched. CDR1 and CDR2 (germline): MDHEN, SYDVKM. The CDR3 loop is CASTPGGQGLYEQYF. CDR3 bases: TGTGCCAGCACCCCGGGGGGGCAGGGACTCTACGAGCAGTACTTC.

The CDR3: CSVVQGVAEQYF. The CDR3 DNA reads as TGCAGCGTTGTTCAGGGGGTCGCCGAGCAGTACTTC. The chain combines TRBV29-1 with TRBJ2-7, with 7 bases lining up with TRBD1. The length of the CDR3 is 12 residues. Germline assignment: CDR1 SQVTM and CDR2 ANQGSEA. The V gene end was trimmed by 4 bases and the J gene end by 6 bases; junction bases not matched to a gene: 6.

The chain has TRBV18 and TRBJ2-7, with 9 positions matching TRBD1. CDR3 length equals 13 residues. Germline CDR1 KGHSH, CDR2 LQKENI. Trimming cost V 4 bases and J 5 bases; bases outside gene matches: 3. This chain's CDR3 is CASSRDREDEQYF. The CDR3 DNA follows: TGTGCCAGCTCACGGGACAGGGAGGACGAGCAGTACTTC.

J is TRBJ2-3 and V is TRBV28; D might be TRBD1 (6 bases). The CDR3 consists of 16 residues. Trimming removed 6 bases at V and 0 bases at J, with 16 bases between. Per the germline V gene, CDR1 is MDHEN and CDR2 is SYDVKM. As DNA, the CDR3 is TGTGCCAGCAGCCCTTATGGGGGCCGAAGCACAGATACGCAGTATTTT. Encoded protein: CASSPYGGRSTDTQYF.

The rearrangement joins TRBV6-5 to TRBJ1-3; weak D call: TRBD1 (5 bases). Between the trimmed V and J ends, which lost 0 bases and 2 bases, there was a span of 8 bases. The germline gives CDR1 MNHEY, CDR2 SVGAGI. The CDR3 has 15 residues. This CDR3 reads CASSYSLGAGNTIYF. CDR3 sequence (DNA): TGTGCCAGCAGTTACTCGCTAGGGGCTGGAAACACCATATATTTT.

Notes on this clone: The junction departs from germline at one end; a sequencing error may be responsible. The gene calls are TRBV5-8 and TRBJ2-5; 12 bases are shared with TRBD1. This CDR3 is built from 15 residues. Per the germline V gene, CDR1 is SGHTS and CDR2 is YDEGEE. The CDR3, as DNA: TGTGCCGGCAGCCCAGGGACAGGGGGCGGAGAGACCCAGTACTTC. It translates to CAGSPGTGGGETQYF.

The CDR3 nucleotides read TGTGCCAGCAGTTCCCGGGACAGGGGGCGCTACGAGCAGTACTTC. Translation gives CASSSRDRGRYEQYF. The chain uses TRBV5-4 and TRBJ2-7, with 12 positions matching TRBD1. Trimming removed 5 bases from V and 3 bases from J; junction bases left unmatched: 6. The V gene's germline CDR1 is SGHNT and CDR2 YYREEE (reference sequence). The CDR3 length is 15 residues.

As DNA, the CDR3 is TGTGCCAGCAGCATCGGGACAGGGGTCTATGGCTACACCTTC. As protein: CASSIGTGVYGYTF. J is TRBJ1-2 and V is TRBV7-3, with 10 positions matching TRBD1. Germline lookup yields CDR1 SGHTA and CDR2 FQGTGA. Trimming at V came to 5 bases and at J to 4 bases, leaving 4 bases not matched to a gene. The CDR3 is 14 residues long.

The CDR3 nucleotides are TGTGCCAGCCAAACCTCTACTAGCGGGAGGTCCCACGAGCAGTACTTC. Protein: CASQTSTSGRSHEQYF. The V and J genes are TRBV28 and TRBJ2-7; TRBD2 aligns across 12 bases. Germline CDR1 is MDHEN and CDR2 is SYDVKM. The CDR3 has 16 amino acids. Unmatched junction bases numbered 13, after V lost 8 bases and J lost 5 bases.

CDR3 amino acids: CASSPVSPANEKLFF. The CDR3, as DNA: TGTGCCAGCTCACCAGTCAGCCCAGCTAATGAAAAACTGTTTTTT. This sequence joins TRBV18 and TRBJ1-4; D ambiguous. This CDR3 spans 15 amino acids. The V gene lost 2 bases and the J gene lost 3 bases, with 10 bases spanning the gap. Germline V CDR1 and CDR2: KGHSH, LQKENI.

This clone was seen once. The V call is TRBV2, the J call TRBJ2-1, with TRBD1 identical over 7 bases. V dropped 4 bases and J dropped 2; count of bases not matched to a gene: 8. The CDR3 has 16 residues. Germline V lookup: CDR1 SNHLY, CDR2 FYNNEI. CDR3 region: CASSGSDREPYNEQFF. The CDR3 DNA reads as TGTGCCAGCAGTGGCTCCGACAGGGAGCCCTACAATGAGCAGTTCTTC.

This clone was recorded only once. This chain joins TRBV27 and TRBJ1-4, with D possibly matching TRBD1 (6 bases). Trimming left V 6 bases short and J 2 bases short, with 10 bases between. Germline values: CDR1 MNHEY, CDR2 SMNVEV (reference sequence). The CDR3 runs 14 residues. The CDR3 nucleotides read TGTGCCAGCAGGTACAGGGCGACTAATGAAAAACTGTTTTTT. Its translation is CASRYRATNEKLFF. Full variable domain (remainder filled in from reference TRBV27 and TRBJ1-4): EAQVTQNPRYLITVTGKKLTVTCSQNMNHEYMSWYRQDPGLGLRQIYYSMNVEVTDKGDVPEGYKVSRKEKRNFPLILESPSPNQTSLYFCASRYRATNEKLFFGSGTQLSVL.

The rearrangement uses TRBV28 and TRBJ1-3; unclear D gene. The V and J ends lost 10 bases and 0 bases respectively, with 16 bases between them. Germline V gene data show CDR1 as MDHEN and CDR2 as SYDVKM. The CDR3 loop spans 15 amino acids. The chain's CDR3 is CATSLPDPSGNTIYF. Here the CDR3 DNA reads TGTGCCACATCGTTGCCTGATCCCTCTGGAAACACCATATATTTT.

The gene calls are TRBV7-2 and TRBJ2-4; D is possibly TRBD1 (5 bases). V was shortened by 5 bases and J by 3 bases, with 11 bases between the two germline ends. The CDR3 is 14 residues long. Per germline, CDR1 SGHTA and CDR2 FQGNSA. The CDR3 sequence: CASSHLRGKNIQYF. The CDR3 DNA sequence: TGTGCCAGCAGCCATCTAAGGGGCAAAAACATTCAGTACTTC.

The chain has TRBV2 and TRBJ1-5; maybe TRBD1 (5 bases). The germline CDR1 and CDR2 sequences are SNHLY and FYNNEI. The V gene lost 6 bases and the J gene lost 4 bases, with 13 bases spanning the gap. The CDR3 is 14 amino acids. The DNA of the CDR3 is TGTGCCAGCAGCTACATGGGGGTTAATCAGCCCCAGCATTTT. It codes for CASSYMGVNQPQHF.

The CDR3 DNA sequence: TGCGCCAGCAGCTTGTCGGTGAAGAAATTCTCTGGGGCCAACGTCCTGACTTTC. It is translated as CASSLSVKKFSGANVLTF. This chain joins TRBV5-1 and TRBJ2-6; D is unresolved. CDR1 and CDR2 (germline): SGHRS, YFSETQ. The V end was cut by 1 base, the J end by 0 bases, with 14 bases between. The length of the CDR3 is 18 residues.

The chain joins TRBV7-7 to TRBJ2-7; TRBD2 aligns across 9 bases. The CDR3 extends over 15 amino acids. V dropped 5 bases and J dropped 0; count of bases not matched to a gene: 5. In germline, CDR1 is SSHAT, CDR2 FNYEAQ (reference sequence). The CDR3 loop is CASSQDSGSSYEQYF. The CDR3 region has the DNA TGTGCCAGCAGCCAAGATAGCGGGAGCTCCTACGAGCAGTACTTC.